Listed below are T cell receptor beta chains from one sample, sequenced in a study of blood T cell repertoires in COVID-19. Here immunoSEQ multiplex PCR was the method, and the copy in TCRdb shows in-frame clones only, minus some. Of 230,000 or so clones in the sample, 70% to 90% were seen once. What was sequenced was PBMCs or T cells enriched from blood (not recorded which). Receptors originate from a woman aged 40 to 50 with acute COVID-19. CDR3s include the opening cysteine and the closing phenylalanine or tryptophan. A D gene is named only where the DNA matches it firmly. Size is stated for part of the rows, as once, few or many counts, or as a class when the clone is expanded.

TRBD2	TRBJ2-5	-	TRBV5-6	TGTGCCAGCAGCTTAGAGGCTAGCGGGGGGGCGTACCAAGAGACCCAGTACTTC	CASSLEASGGAYQETQYF
-	TRBJ2-3	few	TRBV24-1	TGTGCCACCAGTGTAGGAGGTTTCGATACGCAGTATTTT	CATSVGGFDTQYF
TRBD2	TRBJ2-5	-	TRBV19	TGTGCCAGTAGTATTACTCACCCGGGAGGAGAGACCCAGTACTTC	CASSITHPGGETQYF
-	TRBJ2-2	-	TRBV18	TGTGCCAGCTCACCGCGTGAGGGATCTTCCACCGGGGAGCTGTTTTTT	CASSPREGSSTGELFF
TRBD2	TRBJ2-5	-	TRBV5-1	TGCGCCAGCAGCCCCGAGGGACTAGCGAGCCAAGAGACCCAGTACTTC	CASSPEGLASQETQYF
TRBD1	TRBJ1-5	-	TRBV27	TGTGCCAGCAGGGGATGGGGACAGGGAGAACAGCCCCAGCATTTT	CASRGWGQGEQPQHF
-	TRBJ2-7	-	TRBV19	TGTGCCAGTAGTATAGATGTGGTAACAGCTCGGCATTTC	CASSIDVVTARHF
-	TRBJ2-5	-	TRBV16	TGTGCCAGCAGCCAATTCGGCAGGCCTCAAGAGACCCAGTACTTC	CASSQFGRPQETQYF
-	TRBJ1-4	-	TRBV18	TGTGCCAGCTCACCGCTACAGGGAAATGAAAAACTGTTTTTT	CASSPLQGNEKLFF
-	TRBJ1-2	-	TRBV4-3	TGCGCCAGCAGCCAAGCAGAGGGCGTATATGGCTACACCTTC	CASSQAEGVYGYTF
TRBD1	TRBJ1-2	-	TRBV5-1	TGCGCCAGCAGCTTGGGGGACAGGGGCGATATCTATGGCTACACCTTC	CASSLGDRGDIYGYTF
TRBD1	TRBJ2-1	few	TRBV11-3	TGTGCCAGCAGCTTCCGGGACAGGGAAGGCAATGAGCAGTTCTTC	CASSFRDREGNEQFF
-	TRBJ1-3	-	TRBV27	TGTGCCAGCAGCCCAGACAGGACCTCTGGAAACACCATATATTTT	CASSPDRTSGNTIYF
TRBD1	TRBJ1-2	-	TRBV2	TGTGCCAGCAGTTTTACAGGGGGAGATAACTATGGCTACACCTTC	CASSFTGGDNYGYTF
-	TRBJ2-5	-	TRBV6-1	TGTGCCAGCAGTGAATGGGGAGAAGAGACCCAGTACTTC	CASSEWGEETQYF
TRBD2	TRBJ2-3	-	TRBV25-1	TGTGCCAGCAGTGGACTAGCGTTTAGCACAGATACGCAGTATTTT	CASSGLAFSTDTQYF
-	TRBJ1-5	-	TRBV6-5	TGTGCCAGCAGTTACTCGGCGGGGGCTCGTCAGCCCCAGCATTTT	CASSYSAGARQPQHF
TRBD1	TRBJ1-2	few	TRBV5-1	TGCGCCAGCAGCCCGGAGGGGGCTGGGGACTATGGCTACACCTTC	CASSPEGAGDYGYTF
TRBD1	TRBJ1-2	-	TRBV19	TGTGCCAGTAGTATAGGGGGACAGGGGGCCTATGGCTACACCTTC	CASSIGGQGAYGYTF
-	TRBJ1-2	-	TRBV30	TGTGCCTGGGCTCCCGAGGACTATGGCTACACCTTC	CAWAPEDYGYTF
-	TRBJ2-4	-	TRBV12-3/TRBV12-4	TGTGCCAGCAGGGGGGCAGGGCCAAACATTCAGTACTTC	CASRGAGPNIQYF
-	TRBJ2-1	-	TRBV29-1	TGCAGCGTTTGGGCGTTTACGAGCTCCTACAATGAGCAGTTCTTC	CSVWAFTSSYNEQFF
-	TRBJ2-3	-	TRBV27	TGTGCCAGCAGTTTGTCTCGCGGAACAGATACGCAGTATTTT	CASSLSRGTDTQYF
-	TRBJ1-5	-	TRBV19	TGTGCCATTAACAGGGACACTAGCAATCAGCCCCAGCATTTT	CAINRDTSNQPQHF
-	TRBJ1-4	-	TRBV6-5	TGTGCCAGCACGGCCACGGGGAGCGTGAGTGGGCAACTGTTTTTT	CASTATGSVSGQLFF
TRBD2	TRBJ2-5	-	TRBV3-1/TRBV3-2	TGTGCCAGCAGCCCTCTTAGCGGCCTAGCGGGGGGGCGGGAGACCCAGTACTTC	CASSPLSGLAGGRETQYF
TRBD1	TRBJ1-1	-	TRBV10-1	TGCGCCAGCAGTGAGTCGTCAGGGGGGTCGACTGAAGCTTTCTTT	CASSESSGGSTEAFF
-	TRBJ2-7	-	TRBV27	TGTGCCAGCAGGGAGTCCGGAGCCTACGAGCAGTACTTC	CASRESGAYEQYF
TRBD2	TRBJ2-7	-	TRBV10-3	TGTGCCATCAGTAGCCTGGGGACTAGCGGTCACGAGCAGTACTTC	CAISSLGTSGHEQYF
TRBD1	TRBJ1-2	-	TRBV24-1	TGTGCCACCAGTGATTCTCGAGGACAGGGGGTTTATGGCTACACCTTC	CATSDSRGQGVYGYTF
-	TRBJ2-4	-	TRBV2	TGTGCCAGCAGCGAGAGGAGCGTCGGGGCCAAAAACATTCAGTACTTC	CASSERSVGAKNIQYF
-	TRBJ1-3	once	TRBV5-4	TGTGCCAGCAGCTTGACAGGGCCCTCCTCTGGAAACACCATATATTTT	CASSLTGPSSGNTIYF
TRBD1	TRBJ2-7	-	TRBV29-1	TGCAGCGTTGCACCGGGACAGGGCTACGAGCAGTACTTC	CSVAPGQGYEQYF
-	TRBJ2-5	-	TRBV11-2	TGTGCCAGCAGCTTAGTTGCAGGAGGAGAGACCCAGTACTTC	CASSLVAGGETQYF
TRBD2	TRBJ2-3	-	TRBV5-1	TGCGCCAGCAGCTCCGGGACTAGTCGAGATACGCAGTATTTT	CASSSGTSRDTQYF
-	TRBJ2-1	-	TRBV19	TGTGCCAGTAGTTCCTATGGTAATGAGCAGTTCTTC	CASSSYGNEQFF
TRBD1	TRBJ1-3	-	TRBV30	TGTGCCTGCAACGACAGGGGACTCTCTGGAAACACCATATATTTT	CACNDRGLSGNTIYF
TRBD1	TRBJ2-5	-	TRBV19	TGTGCCAGTAGTCCCCCCCGTCGACAGGGTTTGGAAGAGACCCAGTACTTC	CASSPPRRQGLEETQYF
TRBD1	TRBJ1-1	-	TRBV7-2	TGTGCCAGCAGCCTCGGGACAGGATTCATGAACACTGAAGCTTTCTTT	CASSLGTGFMNTEAFF
TRBD1	TRBJ1-2	few	TRBV6-1	TGTGCCAGCAGTGAAGCGCGAACGGGACAGTTTTATGGCTACACCTTC	CASSEARTGQFYGYTF
TRBD2	TRBJ2-1	few	TRBV29-1	TGCAGCGCCATCTCGGGAGGAAGGGGTTACACTGAGCAGTTCTTC	CSAISGGRGYTEQFF
TRBD1	TRBJ2-3	once	TRBV11-2	TGTGCCACCAAGAAACAGGGGGCAGGAACAGATACGCAGTATTTT	CATKKQGAGTDTQYF
-	TRBJ1-1	once	TRBV9	TGTGCCAGCAGCGTACCCCCGGCGGAGAATGAAGCTTTCTTT	CASSVPPAENEAFF
TRBD2	TRBJ2-7	once	TRBV7-2	TGTGCCAGCGTACCGGGACTAGCGGCCTACGAGCAGTACTTC	CASVPGLAAYEQYF
-	TRBJ1-3	-	TRBV30	TGTGCCTGGAGTACAGGGTTTAATGGAAACACCATATATTTT	CAWSTGFNGNTIYF
TRBD2	TRBJ2-5	-	TRBV7-2	TGTGCCAGCAGCTTAGACGCGGGGGGGCGAAAGACCCAGTACTTC	CASSLDAGGRKTQYF
-	TRBJ1-3	-	TRBV30	TGTGCCTGGGCACCCGGGGGGTCTGGAAACACCATATATTTT	CAWAPGGSGNTIYF
-	TRBJ1-2	-	TRBV21-1	TGTGCCAGCAGCAATCGACCGGGGTATCTCTATGGCTACACCTTC	CASSNRPGYLYGYTF
-	TRBJ2-3	-	TRBV5-4	TGTGCCAGCAGCTTGGGTCTTTCGGGGGGCCTCACAGATACGCAGTATTTT	CASSLGLSGGLTDTQYF